The 27 T cell receptor beta chains listed next were all sequenced from one sample in a study of blood T cells in healthy people across ages. For the second PCR, which ran for roughly 7 to 11 cycles, a sample-barcoded 5' primer and a J-beta primer mix were used. TCRdb re-derived calls from the 5' RACE reads in MiXCR, one entry per CDR3 protein. The sample carries 800,000 to 950,000 distinct CDR3 sequences, 25% to 30% recorded once. The data were also submitted as part of a second study, on T cells of mothers and their children.

Source material: blood. These receptors were collected from a woman between 35 and 50 years old in good health.

The gene calls are TRBV4-1 and TRBJ1-1; D is unresolved. CDR1 and CDR2 (germline): MGHRA, YSYEKL. Between the trimmed V and J ends, which lost 2 bases and 6 bases, there was a span of 13 bases. This CDR3 has 14 amino acids. CDR3 loop: CASSQPPGIPEAFF. Written as DNA, the CDR3 is TGCGCCAGCAGCCAACCTCCGGGGATCCCTGAAGCTTTCTTT.

This clonotype was recorded at least ten times. The chain couples TRBV7-2 to TRBJ2-7; 9 bases are a match to TRBD1. The germline V gene encodes CDR1 SGHTA and CDR2 FQGNSA. V was pared by 5 bases and J by 4 bases, with 15 bases of the junction left unmatched. The CDR3 length is 17 residues. CDR3 sequence reads: CASSQNPGTGYPYEQYF. In DNA form, the CDR3 reads TGTGCCAGCAGCCAGAACCCCGGGACAGGGTACCCTTACGAGCAGTACTTC.

This clonotype appeared many times. J is TRBJ2-7 and V is TRBV6-2 or TRBV6-3; the D gene could be TRBD1 or TRBD2 (5 bases each). Germline loops: CDR1 MNHEY, CDR2 SVGEGT. The CDR3 extends over 14 amino acids. The V gene lost 7 bases and the J gene lost 2 bases, with 15 bases spanning the gap. CDR3 DNA sequence: TGTGCCAGCATACCCCGGGACGGAGCCTACGAGCAGTACTTC. Protein sequence: CASIPRDGAYEQYF.

The gene calls are TRBV7-2 and TRBJ2-7, with D uncertain. The CDR3 totals 15 residues. Trimming left V 5 bases short and J 2 bases short, with 16 bases between. Germline CDR1 reads SGHTA; CDR2 reads FQGNSA. Here the CDR3 DNA reads TGTGCCAGCAGCCCATCGCGGCAGTCCCCCTACGAGCAGTACTTC. It encodes CASSPSRQSPYEQYF.

The chain couples TRBV2 to TRBJ2-5, with TRBD2 matching over 10 bases. Germline values: CDR1 SNHLY, CDR2 FYNNEI. The length of the CDR3 is 19 residues. The J segment lost 1 base and the V segment lost 5 bases, leaving 16 bases of the junction unmatched. CDR3 loop: CASSRSGGIIFLGQETQYF. The CDR3 bases are TGTGCCAGCAGTCGTAGCGGGGGGATAATTTTTTTGGGCCAAGAGACCCAGTACTTC.

The gene calls are TRBV18 and TRBJ2-3; D not resolved. The CDR3 has 14 residues. The germline V gene has CDR1 KGHSH and CDR2 LQKENI. V gave up 0 bases and J gave up 4 bases, with 8 bases separating them. CDR3: CASSPPPSADTQYF. CDR3 DNA sequence: TGTGCCAGCTCACCACCGCCTAGTGCAGATACGCAGTATTTT.

The rearrangement links TRBV28 to TRBJ2-3, with a weak D call TRBD2 (5 bases). CDR1 and CDR2 (germline): MDHEN, SYDVKM. The CDR3 contains 18 residues. V was pared by 5 bases and J by 1 base, with 22 bases between. CDR3 residues: CASSPSGRGSFRTDTQYF. The CDR3 nucleotides read TGTGCCAGCAGTCCTTCTGGACGAGGGTCCTTTCGCACAGATACGCAGTATTTT.

The chain combines TRBV20-1 with TRBJ2-1; TRBD1 aligns across 7 bases. Trimming at V came to 3 bases and at J to 5 bases, leaving 10 bases not matched to a gene. The CDR3 is made up of 15 amino acids. Germline values: CDR1 DFQATT, CDR2 SNEGSKA (reference sequence). CDR3 nucleotide sequence: TGCAGTGCTAGTGAGACAGGGTGGGGGCACAATGAGCAGTTCTTC. The encoded protein is CSASETGWGHNEQFF.

Concerning this clonotype: Possible read error: a much larger clone is one base away. The genes are TRBV5-5 and TRBJ2-3, with 10 bases lining up with TRBD1. The CDR3 totals 16 residues. Germline assignment: CDR1 SGHKS and CDR2 YYEKEE (reference sequence). The CDR3 region has the DNA TGTGTCAGCAGCTCGCCGGGACAGGGGAGCACAGATACGCAGTATTTT. Its translation: CVSSSPGQGSTDTQYF.

The rearrangement links TRBV5-6 to TRBJ2-5, with 12 bases fitting TRBD2. J was trimmed by 7 bases and V by 4 bases; bases with no gene match: 2. CDR1 and CDR2 (germline): SGHDT, YYEEEE. The CDR3 is 13 amino acids. The CDR3 DNA sequence: TGTGCCAGCAGCGTGACTAGCGGGGGGACCCAGTACTTC. This encodes CASSVTSGGTQYF.

This sequence joins TRBV9 and TRBJ2-5; 11 nucleotides match TRBD1. The CDR3 runs 14 residues. V lost 3 bases, J lost 5 bases, and 3 bases stayed unmatched. CDR1 and CDR2 from the germline V gene are SGDLS and YYNGEE. The CDR3 nucleotides read TGTGCCAGCAGCGACGGGACAGGGGGTGAGACCCAGTACTTC. It yields the protein CASSDGTGGETQYF.

The chain combines TRBV7-9 with TRBJ2-5; TRBD2 is a possible D gene (6 bases). The CDR3 totals 15 residues. The germline CDR1 and CDR2 sequences are SEHNR and FQNEAQ (reference sequence). V gave up 5 bases and J gave up 0 bases, with 13 bases separating them. CDR3 protein: CASSRDRDYQETQYF. In nucleotides, the CDR3 is TGTGCCAGCAGCCGCGACCGGGACTACCAAGAGACCCAGTACTTC.

A few counts support this clonotype. Sequence at one end of the junction differs from germline and may be a read error. CDR3 nucleotides: TGTGCCAGCAGTTACGGAGACAGAGTTAACTGTGGCTACACCTTC. It encodes CASSYGDRVNCGYTF. The chain joins TRBV6-5 to TRBJ1-2; tentative D call: TRBD1 (5 bases). The CDR3 spans 15 residues. CDR1 and CDR2 (germline): MNHEY, SVGAGI.

This clonotype was detected many times. The chain uses TRBV4-3 and TRBJ2-7; no clear D. Germline V lookup: CDR1 LGHNA, CDR2 YSLEER. The CDR3 loop spans 13 amino acids. The ends were cut back, 4 bases at V and 2 bases at J, with 9 bases in the middle. The CDR3 bases are TGCGCCAGCAGCCCCCGACTGACCTACGAGCAGTACTTC. Amino acids: CASSPRLTYEQYF.

This clonotype was counted many times. The V gene is TRBV28, the J gene TRBJ2-7; 10 bases agree with TRBD2. Germline trimming cut 4 bases from V and 0 bases from J; bases unmatched to any gene: 12. CDR1 MDHEN and CDR2 SYDVKM come from the germline V gene. CDR3 length equals 18 residues. The CDR3 here is CASSSLAGGPTSSYEQYF. The CDR3 DNA follows: TGTGCCAGCAGTTCCTTAGCGGGGGGCCCAACGAGCTCCTACGAGCAGTACTTC.

This clonotype has a single count. The CDR3 ends on some other residue instead of the conserved phenylalanine or tryptophan, so this is likely a read error. The chain is built from TRBV7-2 and TRBJ2-7, with 9 bases fitting TRBD2. This CDR3 is built from 18 residues. Germline V gives CDR1 SGHTA, CDR2 FQGNSA. Trimming at V came to 2 bases and at J to 6 bases, leaving 17 bases not matched to a gene. The CDR3: CASSLISILAGSFGEQYL. The CDR3 bases are TGTGCCAGCAGCTTAATCTCCATACTAGCGGGTTCATTTGGCGAGCAGTACTTA.

This clonotype was observed a handful of times. The rearrangement links TRBV12-3 or TRBV12-4 to TRBJ2-7; 8 bases are a match to TRBD2. This CDR3 has 18 residues. J was trimmed by 3 bases and V by 0 bases; bases with no gene match: 13. In DNA, the CDR3 is TGTGCCAGCAGTTTAGCGAGTTTGTGGGGGACTAGTTTCTACGAGCAGTACTTC. Protein: CASSLASLWGTSFYEQYF.

Remarks on this clonotype: This may come from a read error, since a much larger clone is one base off. The gene calls are TRBV28 and TRBJ2-6; a weak D match, TRBD1 (5 bases). CDR1 MDHEN and CDR2 SYDVKM come from the germline V gene. The CDR3 covers 16 residues. The CDR3 bases are TGTGCCAGCAGTTTATTCCGGCCCTCTGGGGCCAACGTCCGGACTTTC. The encoded protein is CASSLFRPSGANVRTF.

A single count supports this clonotype. This chain uses TRBV2 with TRBJ1-6; D unclear. Looked up from germline, CDR1 is SNHLY and CDR2 is FYNNEI. The ends were cut back, 3 bases at V and 12 bases at J, with 12 bases in the middle. The CDR3 runs to 13 residues. This CDR3 is CASSEDLREPLHF. Written as DNA, the CDR3 is TGTGCCAGCAGTGAGGACCTTCGGGAACCCCTCCACTTT.

The chain uses TRBV27 and TRBJ2-5; 12 bases align to TRBD2. CDR1 MNHEY and CDR2 SMNVEV come from the germline V gene (reference sequence). The CDR3 spans 17 residues. V trimming: 6 bases; J trimming: 4 bases; junction bases outside the gene matches: 12. CDR3 nucleotides: TGTGCCAGCAGAGGGAGACTAGCGGGGGCGTTGGGAGAGACCCAGTACTTC. Protein sequence: CASRGRLAGALGETQYF.

This clonotype was counted many times. V is TRBV29-1 and J is TRBJ2-5; TRBD2 matches at 11 bases. CDR1 is SQVTM, CDR2 ANQGSEA, per germline. V trimming: 7 bases; J trimming: 1 base; junction bases outside the gene matches: 11. The CDR3 covers 16 residues. This chain's CDR3 is CSGSSGGAGTQETQYF. CDR3 in DNA: TGCAGCGGGAGTAGCGGGGGGGCCGGGACCCAAGAGACCCAGTACTTC.

This clonotype showed up many times. The chain links TRBV20-1 to TRBJ2-5; D is possibly TRBD1 or TRBD2 (6 bases each). Germline V gene lookup returns CDR1 DFQATT and CDR2 SNEGSKA (reference sequence). Trimming took 6 bases from V and 5 from J, leaving 16 bases between them. CDR3 length: 13 residues. The CDR3 sequence: CSALSGGWETQYF. DNA of the CDR3: TGCAGTGCCCTCTCCGGGGGCTGGGAGACCCAGTACTTC.

CDR3 coding DNA: TGTGCCAGCAGCTTAGTGGCCTCCGGGCAGGAAGCTTTCTTT. Translation gives CASSLVASGQEAFF. The V gene is TRBV7-9, the J gene TRBJ1-1, with D hard to call. With 1 base removed from V and 8 bases from J, the gap between germline ends came to 14 bases. Germline lookup yields CDR1 SEHNR and CDR2 FQNEAQ (reference sequence). The CDR3 runs to 14 residues. The variable domain in full, completed from reference TRBV7-9 and TRBJ1-1, reads DTGVSQNPRHKITKRGQNVTFRCDPISEHNRLYWYRQTLGQGPEFLTYFQNEAQLEKSRLLSDRFSAERPKGSFSTLEIQRTEQGDSAMYLCASSLVASGQEAFFGQGTRLTVV.

This clonotype was found many times. The chain links TRBV29-1 to TRBJ1-2; D ambiguous. Germline CDR1 and CDR2: SQVTM and ANQGSEA. The CDR3 runs to 11 residues. V gave up 4 bases and J gave up 3 bases, with 6 bases separating them. In DNA form, the CDR3 reads TGCAGCGTTGGTCGAGACTATGGCTACACCTTC. It translates to CSVGRDYGYTF. Complete variable domain (other parts from reference TRBV29-1 and TRBJ1-2): SAVISQKPSRDICQRGTSLTIQCQVDSQVTMMFWYRQQPGQSLTLIATANQGSEATYESGFVIDKFPISRPNLTFSTLTVSNMSPEDSSIYLCSVGRDYGYTFGSGTRLTVV.

This clonotype was counted a few times. The V gene is TRBV7-2, the J gene TRBJ2-2, with 7 bases that match TRBD2. The CDR3 loop spans 16 amino acids. Germline assignment: CDR1 SGHTA and CDR2 FQGNSA. The J segment lost 7 bases and the V segment lost 0 bases, leaving 8 bases of the junction unmatched. CDR3 residues: CASSLALRTSDGELFF. The CDR3 DNA reads as TGTGCCAGCAGCTTAGCGCTTAGAACTAGCGACGGGGAGCTGTTTTTT.

This clonotype was recorded at least ten times. This chain uses TRBV20-1 with TRBJ2-7, with 8 bases aligning to TRBD2. V lost 7 bases to trimming and J lost 3 bases; unmatched junction nucleotides: 8. CDR3 length equals 13 residues. CDR1 and CDR2 from the germline V gene are DFQATT and SNEGSKA (reference sequence). CDR3 nucleotide sequence: TGCAGTGGTAGCGGGGTCCTCGTCTACGAGCAGTACTTC. Residues: CSGSGVLVYEQYF.

This clonotype was seen only a few times. The chain employs TRBV28 and TRBJ2-5; D may be TRBD2 (5 bases). The J call may be faulty, since TRBJ2-7 better matches the DNA end. The CDR3 runs 13 residues. Germline CDR1 is MDHEN and CDR2 is SYDVKM. The CDR3 loop is CASSATVSDEQYF. The CDR3, as DNA: TGTGCCAGCAGTGCCACAGTTAGCGACGAGCAGTACTTC.